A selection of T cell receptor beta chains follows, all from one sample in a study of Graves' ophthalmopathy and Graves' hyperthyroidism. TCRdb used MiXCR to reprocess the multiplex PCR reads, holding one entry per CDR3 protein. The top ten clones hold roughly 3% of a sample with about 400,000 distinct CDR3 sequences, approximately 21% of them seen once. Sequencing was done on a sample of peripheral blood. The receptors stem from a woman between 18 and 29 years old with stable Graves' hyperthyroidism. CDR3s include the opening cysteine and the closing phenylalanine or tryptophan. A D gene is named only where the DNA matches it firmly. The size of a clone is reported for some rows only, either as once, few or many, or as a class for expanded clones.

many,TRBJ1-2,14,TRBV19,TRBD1,CASSEGQTGYGYTF,TGTGCCAGTAGTGAGGGACAGACGGGCTATGGCTACACCTTC
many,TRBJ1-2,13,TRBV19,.,CASSIGQTYGYTF,TGTGCCAGTAGTATTGGACAGACCTATGGCTACACCTTC
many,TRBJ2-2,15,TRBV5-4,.,CASSLDPKDTGELFF,TGTGCCAGCAGCTTGGACCCAAAGGACACCGGGGAGCTGTTTTTT
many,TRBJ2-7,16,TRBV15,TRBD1,CATSSYTGTGFYEQYF,TGTGCCACCAGCAGTTATACCGGGACAGGGTTTTACGAGCAGTACTTC
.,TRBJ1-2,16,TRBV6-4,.,CASSDKKGRMPNGYTF,TGTGCCAGCAGTGACAAGAAGGGAAGGATGCCCAATGGCTACACCTTC
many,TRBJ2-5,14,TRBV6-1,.,CASSRDTSQETQYF,TGTGCCAGCAGCCGGGACACTTCTCAAGAGACCCAGTACTTC
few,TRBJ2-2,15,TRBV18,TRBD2,CASSPLAGHTGELFF,TGTGCCAGCTCACCTTTAGCGGGACACACCGGGGAGCTGTTTTTT
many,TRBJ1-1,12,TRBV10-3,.,CAIRMGDGEAFF,TGTGCCATCAGGATGGGGGACGGGGAAGCTTTCTTT
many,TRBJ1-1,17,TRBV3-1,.,CASSQDRGGAAFTEAFF,TGTGCCAGCAGCCAAGATCGTGGGGGCGCCGCGTTTACTGAAGCTTTCTTT
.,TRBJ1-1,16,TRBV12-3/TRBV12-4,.,CASSLGERQPGTEAFF,TGTGCCAGCAGTTTAGGGGAGCGGCAGCCAGGTACTGAAGCTTTCTTT